Below, 8 T cell receptor beta chains from the same sample are listed, as sequenced in a study of T cells after yellow fever vaccination. A single record per CDR3 protein comes from TCRdb applying MiXCR to the 5' RACE reads. There are some 120,000 distinct CDR3 sequences in the sample; roughly 9% occur only once, and approximately 37% lies in the top ten. The source was CD8+ T cells sorted from PBMCs, collected on the day of the yellow fever booster vaccination. These receptor sequences come from a man between 18 and 29 years old who received the YFV17D yellow fever vaccine.

This clonotype was counted at least ten times. The V gene is TRBV4-1, the J gene TRBJ2-4, with D perhaps being TRBD1 or TRBD2 (5 bases each). V lost 4 bases and J lost 10, with 11 bases in between. The CDR3 spans 12 residues. Germline V gene data show CDR1 as MGHRA and CDR2 as YSYEKL. The CDR3 bases are TGCGCCAGCAGCCTCACTAGGGGTATTCAGTACTTC. Residues: CASSLTRGIQYF.

The genes are TRBV7-2 and TRBJ2-6, with D unresolved. Germline CDR1 SGHTA, CDR2 FQGNSA. CDR3 size: 14 residues. The V end was cut by 5 bases, the J end by 0 bases, with 5 bases between. In nucleotides, the CDR3 is TGTGCCAGCAGCGCCTACTCTGGGGCCAACGTCCTGACTTTC. Its translation: CASSAYSGANVLTF.

This clonotype was counted at least ten times. This chain joins TRBV7-2 and TRBJ2-5; the D is unclear. CDR3 length equals 14 residues. Trimming took off 5 bases at V and 1 base at J, with 11 bases between the two ends. The germline CDR1 and CDR2 sequences are SGHTA and FQGNSA. The CDR3 is CASSAMDGQETQYF. The CDR3 DNA reads TGTGCCAGCAGCGCGATGGACGGCCAAGAGACCCAGTACTTC.

V gene TRBV20-1 combines with J gene TRBJ2-5; 7 bases map to TRBD1. The CDR3 sequence is 12 residues long. V shed 5 bases and J 8 bases; nucleotides not matched to a gene: 8. In germline, CDR1 is DFQATT, CDR2 SNEGSKA (reference sequence). In DNA, the CDR3 is TGCAGTGCTCACGAGACAGGGCGAACCCAGTACTTC. This codes for CSAHETGRTQYF.

This clonotype was picked up a small number of times. The gene calls are TRBV27 and TRBJ1-2; D is undetermined. The ends were cut back, 2 bases at V and 3 bases at J, with 10 bases in the middle. CDR1 is MNHEY and CDR2 is SMNVEV in the germline V gene (reference sequence). This CDR3 is built from 14 residues. CDR3 coding DNA: TGTGCCAGCAGTTTAGACATAAAAGACTATGGCTACACCTTC. Residues: CASSLDIKDYGYTF.

This clonotype was counted between two and nine times. The chain recombines TRBV11-2 with TRBJ1-6; no definite D call. V dropped 5 bases and J dropped 6 bases, with 14 bases sitting between them. In germline, CDR1 is SGHAT, CDR2 FQNNGV. The CDR3 consists of 15 residues. CDR3 in amino acids: CASSPTGRSNSPLHF. The CDR3 DNA is TGTGCCAGCAGCCCAACCGGGAGGAGTAATTCACCCCTCCACTTT.

This clonotype was detected a few times. The chain employs TRBV4-2 and TRBJ1-1; D unclear. The V gene lost 7 bases and the J gene lost 0 bases, with 18 bases spanning the gap. This CDR3 comprises 16 residues. Per the germline V gene, CDR1 is LGHNA and CDR2 is YNFKEQ. The chain's CDR3 is CASTRRGGRLNTEAFF. CDR3 in DNA: TGTGCCAGCACCCGGCGAGGCGGCAGACTGAACACTGAAGCTTTCTTT.

This chain connects TRBV7-9 to TRBJ1-3; 9 bases fit TRBD1. This CDR3 contains 16 residues. From germline, CDR1 is SEHNR and CDR2 FQNEAQ (reference sequence). The V gene end was trimmed by 5 bases and the J gene end by 0 bases; junction bases not matched to a gene: 5. The chain's CDR3 is CASSPRTGDSGNTIYF. DNA for the CDR3: TGTGCCAGCAGCCCTAGGACAGGGGACTCTGGAAACACCATATATTTT.